The clone carrying this T cell receptor (beta chain) was found many times. The sample is drawn from a study of Graves' ophthalmopathy and Graves' hyperthyroidism. Study context: Untreated patients at initial diagnosis provided peripheral blood.

For repertoire sequencing, the TCR beta CDR3 regions were amplified from RNA transcripts. RT-PCR was first run with HTBI primers, then multiplex PCR in a second round. TCRdb re-called the multiplex PCR reads through MiXCR, storing one row per CDR3 protein. The sample yields 500,000 to 800,000 distinct CDR3 sequences, about 38% seen once. Germline CDR1 SGDLS, CDR2 YYNGEE. V lost 7 bases and J lost 4, with 11 bases in between. The CDR3 is 13 amino acids. The chain uses TRBV9 and TRBJ2-2; D is perhaps TRBD2 (6 bases). This clonotype originated in an adult man with Graves' ophthalmopathy. Sequenced material: peripheral blood. DNA of the CDR3: TGTGCCAGCGCCCTGGGGGGCACCGGGGAGCTGTTTTTT. Translated: CASALGGTGELFF. Drawing the rest from reference TRBV9 and TRBJ2-2, the complete variable domain is DSGVTQTPKHLITATGQRVTLRCSPRSGDLSVYWYQQSLDQGLQFLIQYYNGEERAKGNILERFSAQQFPDLHSELNLSSLELGDSALYFCASALGGTGELFFGEGSRLTVL.